This T cell receptor beta chain appears in the sequencing data of a study of cytomegalovirus exposure and HLA in healthy donors. Study context: In a later analysis, the approximately 120 validation repertoires were reported to have used the same platform as the roughly 700 first-cohort repertoires. Points from the study as a whole: Most TCR sequences were seen very rarely across donors, but some public TCRs occurred in many. Researchers counted approximately 160 TCR beta chains as cytomegalovirus-associated. Later, an analysis found that TCR clusters from the first cohort tended to co-occur in the roughly 130 validation repertoires.

TCRdb's copy holds only in-frame clones and misses some; the assay was immunoSEQ multiplex PCR. The sample has over 75,000 clones, 85% seen once; the top ten hold approximately 20%. The V segment lost 5 bases and the J segment 4 bases; nucleotides outside the gene matches: 6. CDR3 length equals 14 residues. Per the germline V gene, CDR1 is MDHEN and CDR2 is SYDVKM. About this clone itself: Antigen: not known.

This chain connects TRBV28 to TRBJ2-5; TRBD2 matches at 8 bases. The TCR comes from a man between 18 and 29 years old in good health and CMV-seropositive. The sample was PBMCs. The CDR3 DNA reads as TGTGCCAGCAGTCCCCTAGCGGGTATAGAGACCCAGTACTTC. It yields the protein CASSPLAGIETQYF.